The entry below describes one TCR beta chain. Its antigen is as yet unknown. Germline CDR1 and CDR2: MDHEN and SYDVKM. The CDR3 is made up of 12 amino acids. The table came from immunoSEQ multiplex PCR; TCRdb's copy has only in-frame clones and leaves some out. Seen here are about 76,000 clones, approximately 95% observed once, and the top ten hold about 1.6%. The data are from a study of cytomegalovirus exposure and HLA in healthy donors. Across the study: The 120 validation repertoires and the 650 to 850 first-cohort repertoires shared a platform, a later analysis reported. Notes on the study in general: Three CMV-associated chains were confirmed in vitro to be specific for CMV antigens. 150 to 200 TCR beta chains were listed as cytomegalovirus-associated.

The sequenced sample was PBMCs. This receptor was taken from a man aged 18-30 years in good health and CMV-seropositive. This chain connects TRBV28 to TRBJ1-5; D not certain. The DNA of the CDR3 is TGTGCAACCTACGGGAGCAATCAGCCCCAGCATTTT. This translates into CATYGSNQPQHF.